The 31 T cell receptor beta chains below all came from one sample that was sequenced in a study of blood T cell repertoires in COVID-19. Sequencing was performed with immunoSEQ multiplex PCR; in TCRdb, only in-frame clones are kept and a portion is missing. The sample contains 250,000 to 350,000 clones, 75% to 90% of which appear only once. Sequencing was done on a sample of peripheral blood. These receptors all stem from a woman in her seventies with COVID-19, enrolled during active disease.

This clone was seen once. This rearrangement joins TRBV5-5 to TRBJ1-2, with a possible D match to TRBD1 (5 bases). The germline gives CDR1 SGHKS, CDR2 YYEKEE (reference sequence). The CDR3 extends over 16 amino acids. Trimming shortened V by 3 bases and J by 5 bases, and 20 bases separated the two germline ends. The CDR3 is CASSSAPSDTLYGYTF. The CDR3 coding sequence is TGTGCCAGCAGCTCAGCTCCTTCGGACACACTATATGGCTACACCTTC.

This clone was counted once. The rearrangement joins TRBV6-6 to TRBJ1-1, with 8 bases identical to TRBD1. CDR3 length: 17 amino acids. Germline trimming cut 5 bases from V and 9 bases from J; bases unmatched to any gene: 20. Germline lookup yields CDR1 MNHNY and CDR2 SVGAGI (reference sequence). This CDR3 is CASSLSTFGTGERQAFF. The CDR3 bases are TGTGCCAGCAGTCTTTCCACCTTCGGGACAGGAGAGAGACAAGCTTTCTTT.

J is TRBJ1-2 and V is TRBV19; 9 bases agree with TRBD1. The CDR3 extends over 15 amino acids. Germline values: CDR1 LNHDA, CDR2 SQIVND (reference sequence). After removal of 3 bases from V and 8 bases from J, the junction contained 10 bases not matched to a gene. CDR3 DNA sequence: TGTGCCAGTAGTATCCTCGGACAGGGGAGAGAAGGCTACACCTTC. Protein: CASSILGQGREGYTF.

V and J are TRBV4-1 and TRBJ2-2, with D maybe TRBD1 (5 bases). The V gene's germline CDR1 is MGHRA and CDR2 YSYEKL. The CDR3 extends over 18 amino acids. Trimming cost V 2 bases and J 1 base, with 17 bases left between them. The CDR3 sequence is CASSQPGQGRGNTGELFF. CDR3 bases: TGCGCCAGCAGCCAACCCGGGCAGGGCCGAGGGAACACCGGGGAGCTGTTTTTT.

This sequence joins TRBV3-1 (or the pseudogene TRBV3-2) and TRBJ2-7; 10 nucleotides match TRBD2. The J segment lost 6 bases and the V segment lost 5 bases, leaving 13 bases of the junction unmatched. Germline CDR1 LGHDT, CDR2 YNNKEL (reference sequence). The CDR3 loop spans 16 amino acids. The CDR3 sequence is CASSSPYSGGFLEQYF. Here the CDR3 DNA reads TGTGCCAGCAGCTCCCCTTATAGCGGGGGGTTCCTCGAGCAGTACTTC.

This chain's CDR3 is CAIRRGRNSSGANVLTF. CDR3 sequence (DNA): TGTGCCATCCGGAGGGGCCGAAACAGCTCTGGGGCCAACGTCCTGACTTTC. The J gene is TRBJ2-6, the V gene TRBV19, with D perhaps TRBD2 (6 bases). The CDR3 spans 17 residues. The germline CDR1 and CDR2 sequences are LNHDA and SQIVND (reference sequence). Trimming pared 10 bases from V and 0 bases from J, leaving 19 bases between.

Written as DNA, the CDR3 is TGTGCCTGGACCTTCACTGGGACAGGGGACAATGAGCAGTTCTTC. Amino acid sequence: CAWTFTGTGDNEQFF. The rearrangement joins TRBV30 to TRBJ2-1; TRBD1 matches 10 bases. The V and J ends lost 4 bases and 5 bases, in that order; junction bases with no gene match: 8. Germline CDR1 GTSNPN, CDR2 SVGIG (reference sequence). The length of the CDR3 is 15 residues. Drawing the rest from reference TRBV30 and TRBJ2-1, the complete variable domain is SQTIHQWPATLVQPVGSPLSLECTVEGTSNPNLYWYRQAAGRGLQLLFYSVGIGQISSEVPQNLSASRPQDRQFILSSKKLLLSDSGFYLCAWTFTGTGDNEQFFGPGTRLTVL.

In nucleotides, the CDR3 is TGCGCCAGCAGCTTGGGGGGGACAGGGACGGCAGATACGCAGTATTTT. Amino acids: CASSLGGTGTADTQYF. This chain links TRBV5-1 with TRBJ2-3; 9 bases fit TRBD1. V gave up 0 bases and J gave up 4 bases; unmatched junction bases: 6. Germline CDR1 SGHRS, CDR2 YFSETQ. This CDR3 has 16 amino acids. Filled out from reference TRBV5-1 and TRBJ2-3, the complete variable domain reads KAGVTQTPRYLIKTRGQQVTLSCSPISGHRSVSWYQQTPGQGLQFLFEYFSETQRNKGNFPGRFSGRQFSNSRSEMNVSTLELGDSALYLCASSLGGTGTADTQYFGPGTRLTVL.

This chain uses TRBV27 with TRBJ1-2; 8 nucleotides align to TRBD1. Trimming at V came to 6 bases and at J to 0 bases, leaving 9 bases not matched to a gene. This CDR3 contains 16 residues. Germline V gene sequence: CDR1 MNHEY, CDR2 SMNVEV (reference sequence). This CDR3 reads CASRPAGTGPNYGYTF. In DNA, the CDR3 is TGTGCCAGCAGGCCGGCAGGGACAGGACCTAACTATGGCTACACCTTC.

This clone showed up just a few times. The chain carries TRBV14 and TRBJ1-3, with D unclear. The V end lost 0 bases, the J end lost 10 bases, and 10 bases lay between the germline ends. This CDR3 spans 13 amino acids. The V gene's germline CDR1 is SGHDN and CDR2 FVKESK. The CDR3 loop is CASSQEGLWTIYF. The DNA of the CDR3 is TGTGCCAGCAGCCAAGAGGGCCTATGGACCATATATTTT.

V and J are TRBV30 and TRBJ1-5; 8 nucleotides agree with TRBD1. Trimming at V came to 3 bases and at J to 3 bases, leaving 7 bases not matched to a gene. CDR3 size: 15 residues. The germline gives CDR1 GTSNPN, CDR2 SVGIG (reference sequence). CDR3 residues: CAWSPRDRYNQPQHF. The CDR3 region has the DNA TGTGCCTGGAGCCCTAGGGACAGGTACAATCAGCCCCAGCATTTT.

This clone has a handful of counts. CDR3 region: CATSDPRGLNEQYF. CDR3 bases: TGTGCCACCAGTGATCCCAGGGGGCTCAACGAGCAGTACTTC. The V gene is TRBV24-1, the J gene TRBJ2-7; 8 bases are shared with TRBD1. Germline V CDR1 and CDR2: KGHDR, SFDVKD. The trim removed 3 bases at V and 5 bases at J, leaving 5 bases unmatched. This CDR3 region has 14 residues.

The chain uses TRBV2 and TRBJ2-2, with 8 nucleotides matching TRBD1. Germline V gene data show CDR1 as SNHLY and CDR2 as FYNNEI. The V segment lost 5 bases and the J segment 0 bases; nucleotides outside the gene matches: 2. The CDR3 loop spans 15 amino acids. This CDR3 reads CASSKDRANTGELFF. The DNA for the CDR3 is TGTGCCAGCAGTAAGGACAGGGCGAACACCGGGGAGCTGTTTTTT. Filled out from reference TRBV2 and TRBJ2-2, the complete variable domain reads EPEVTQTPSHQVTQMGQEVILRCVPISNHLYFYWYRQILGQKVEFLVSFYNNEISEKSEIFDDQFSVERPDGSNFTLKIRSTKLEDSAMYFCASSKDRANTGELFFGEGSRLTVL.

This clone was seen once. The chain employs TRBV28 and TRBJ1-5, with a possible D match to TRBD1 (6 bases). The CDR3 length is 12 residues. Germline V lookup: CDR1 MDHEN, CDR2 SYDVKM. Between the trimmed V and J ends, which lost 4 bases and 10 bases, there was a span of 11 bases. The CDR3, as DNA: TGTGCCAGCAGTTGGCAGGGGCTCCCCCAGCATTTT. Its translation: CASSWQGLPQHF.

The rearrangement uses TRBV7-9 and TRBJ1-6; a possible D gene is TRBD1 (6 bases). V lost 5 bases and J lost 8, with 16 bases in between. The CDR3 is made up of 15 amino acids. Germline V gene sequence: CDR1 SEHNR, CDR2 FQNEAQ (reference sequence). The CDR3 sequence: CASSLGAGADSPLHF. CDR3 coding DNA: TGTGCCAGCAGCCTAGGGGCGGGGGCGGATTCACCCCTCCACTTT. Together with reference TRBV7-9 and TRBJ1-6, the CDR3 gives the full variable domain: DTGVSQNPRHKITKRGQNVTFRCDPISEHNRLYWYRQTLGQGPEFLTYFQNEAQLEKSRLLSDRFSAERPKGSFSTLEIQRTEQGDSAMYLCASSLGAGADSPLHFGNGTRLTVT.

The chain employs TRBV9 and TRBJ1-5, with D uncertain. Between the trimmed V and J ends, which lost 0 bases and 5 bases, there was a span of 9 bases. The CDR3 has 14 amino acids. Germline V gene data show CDR1 as SGDLS and CDR2 as YYNGEE. The CDR3 protein is CASSVGVIDQPQHF. The CDR3 nucleotides read TGTGCCAGCAGCGTAGGTGTAATAGATCAGCCCCAGCATTTT.

Written as DNA, the CDR3 is TGTGCCAGCAGCCCGTTGCGGACAGGAGGCTACACCTTC. It is translated as CASSPLRTGGYTF. The chain joins TRBV14 to TRBJ1-2; 7 bases line up with TRBD1. CDR1 is SGHDN and CDR2 is FVKESK in the germline V gene. With 4 bases clipped from V and 8 bases from J, the junction kept 7 bases outside the gene matches. This CDR3 is 13 amino acids long.

This clone was detected once. This rearrangement joins TRBV6-1 to TRBJ2-4; 12 nucleotides align to TRBD1. J gave up 10 bases and V 5 bases, and 6 bases lay outside the gene matches. The CDR3 covers 14 residues. CDR1 is MNHNS and CDR2 is SASEGT in the germline V gene. The CDR3 here is CASSWGQGAAIQYF. Written as DNA, the CDR3 is TGTGCCAGCAGTTGGGGACAGGGGGCCGCTATTCAGTACTTC.

The genes are TRBV2 and TRBJ2-7; 7 bases are shared with TRBD2. The CDR3 length is 14 residues. Germline V gene sequence: CDR1 SNHLY, CDR2 FYNNEI. The V and J ends lost 9 bases and 1 base, in that order; junction bases with no gene match: 9. CDR3 nucleotide sequence: TGTGCCAGTAAAATCGGGGGGAGATCCTACGAGCAGTACTTC. Residues: CASKIGGRSYEQYF.

Ten or more counts support this clone. The CDR3 DNA follows: TGCGCCAGCAGCCTATTTTCTAAGCGGGGGGCCGCCAATGAGCAGTTCTTC. The encoded protein is CASSLFSKRGAANEQFF. The gene calls are TRBV4-3 and TRBJ2-1; 9 bases line up with TRBD2. The V gene's germline CDR1 is LGHNA and CDR2 YSLEER. The CDR3 is 17 amino acids. Losses at the gene ends were 4 bases for V and 6 bases for J; bases not matched to a gene: 13.

CDR3 loop: CASSSPRLAGGDEQYF. The DNA for the CDR3 is TGTGCCAGCAGTTCTCCACGACTAGCGGGGGGAGACGAGCAGTACTTC. The chain has TRBV2 and TRBJ2-7, with 13 bases aligning to TRBD2. The CDR3 has 16 amino acids. The J segment lost 5 bases and the V segment lost 5 bases, leaving 9 bases of the junction unmatched. CDR1 SNHLY and CDR2 FYNNEI come from the germline V gene.

The rearrangement uses TRBV5-6 and TRBJ1-2; TRBD1 might be the D (5 bases). Germline CDR1 reads SGHDT; CDR2 reads YYEEEE. CDR3 size: 13 residues. The V end was cut by 4 bases, the J end by 3 bases, with 10 bases between. CDR3 protein: CASSAGGDYGYTF. The DNA of the CDR3 is TGTGCCAGCAGCGCGGGGGGAGACTATGGCTACACCTTC.

The rearrangement links TRBV6-5 to TRBJ2-1; no reliable D call. Trimming removed 8 bases from V and 6 bases from J, with 11 bases in between. The germline gives CDR1 MNHEY, CDR2 SVGAGI. The CDR3 is 12 residues long. The CDR3: CASRFPGNEQFF. DNA for the CDR3: TGTGCCAGCCGATTTCCAGGCAATGAGCAGTTCTTC.

The chain is built from TRBV18 and TRBJ1-5; TRBD1 agrees at 7 bases. The ends lost 4 bases at V and 1 base at J; junction bases unmatched: 10. The germline V gene encodes CDR1 KGHSH and CDR2 LQKENI. This CDR3 is built from 17 residues. The CDR3 spells CASSRVHRGSSNQPQHF. The CDR3 DNA reads TGTGCCAGCTCACGGGTGCACAGGGGCAGCAGCAATCAGCCCCAGCATTTT.

The V call is TRBV30, the J call TRBJ1-2; 10 nucleotides match TRBD1. This CDR3 contains 15 residues. V shed 3 bases and J 3 bases; nucleotides not matched to a gene: 7. Germline values: CDR1 GTSNPN, CDR2 SVGIG (reference sequence). The CDR3 sequence is CAWRWAGTGDYGYTF. CDR3 DNA: TGTGCCTGGAGGTGGGCCGGGACAGGGGACTATGGCTACACCTTC.

The chain uses TRBV2 and TRBJ2-3; 12 nucleotides match TRBD2. This CDR3 region has 17 residues. Germline V CDR1 and CDR2: SNHLY, FYNNEI. V lost 7 bases, J lost 2 bases, and 10 bases stayed unmatched. CDR3 bases: TGTGCCAGCACCCGGGAGGCTAGCGGGGGGGCCACAGATACGCAGTATTTT. This codes for CASTREASGGATDTQYF.

The rearrangement joins TRBV4-3 to TRBJ2-7; 10 positions match TRBD1. J gave up 7 bases and V 3 bases, and 9 bases lay outside the gene matches. The CDR3 consists of 15 residues. In germline, CDR1 is LGHNA, CDR2 YSLEER. CDR3 in amino acids: CASSQARQGAQEQYF. For the CDR3, the DNA is TGCGCCAGCAGCCAGGCCAGACAGGGGGCGCAGGAGCAGTACTTC.

This chain connects TRBV15 to TRBJ1-4, with D possibly TRBD1 on 6 matching bases. V dropped 4 bases and J dropped 8 bases, with 17 bases sitting between them. The CDR3 is made up of 15 amino acids. CDR1 is LNHNV and CDR2 is YYDKDF in the germline V gene (reference sequence). CDR3 nucleotide sequence: TGTGCCACCAGCACACAGGGTTGGGGAAAGGAAAAACTGTTTTTT. This gives the protein CATSTQGWGKEKLFF.

The chain uses TRBV11-2 and TRBJ2-5; 11 nucleotides match TRBD2. Germline CDR1 and CDR2: SGHAT and FQNNGV. This CDR3 region has 19 residues. Trimming at V came to 2 bases and at J to 4 bases, leaving 15 bases not matched to a gene. The CDR3 DNA is TGTGCCAGCAGCTTAAGGCCTAGCGGGGGGCGAGAAAGATTAGAGACCCAGTACTTC. Its protein is CASSLRPSGGRERLETQYF.

The genes are TRBV9 and TRBJ2-2, with a tentative D call TRBD2 (6 bases). CDR1 is SGDLS, CDR2 YYNGEE, per germline. CDR3 length: 15 amino acids. Trimming took 4 bases from V and 1 from J, leaving 11 bases between them. The CDR3 DNA follows: TGTGCCAGCAGCTTGGGACTCTTGAACACCGGGGAGCTGTTTTTT. It specifies CASSLGLLNTGELFF.

This clone was seen once. The chain couples TRBV27 to TRBJ1-1, with 7 bases lining up with TRBD1. V lost 8 bases, J lost 3 bases, and 15 bases stayed unmatched. The CDR3 sequence is 16 residues long. Germline values: CDR1 MNHEY, CDR2 SMNVEV (reference sequence). The CDR3 protein is CASHRQGLIGYTEAFF. The CDR3 coding sequence is TGTGCCAGCCATAGACAGGGTTTAATCGGATACACTGAAGCTTTCTTT.